Listed below are T cell receptor beta chains from one sample, sequenced in a study of T-cell reconstitution after alpha-beta-depleted transplantation in children. TCRdb fed the PCR reads into MiXCR, producing one record per CDR3 protein. The table has hundreds of thousands of distinct CDR3 sequences, roughly 15% seen once. The source was PBMCs from the stem cell graft donor, collected from the stem cell graft. These TCRs come from a human donor who donated a stem cell graft to a child with acute myeloid leukemia. Both conserved end residues are part of each CDR3. D genes are given only for firm matches. Clone sizes are given selectively: once, few, many, or a class where the clone is expanded.

d_gene: NA; j_gene: TRBJ1-1; abundance: few; v_gene: TRBV7-8; CDR3nt: TGTGCCAGCAGCGTCAGCCACACTGAAGCTTTCTTT; CDR3aa: CASSVSHTEAFF
d_gene: NA; j_gene: TRBJ1-1; abundance: few; v_gene: TRBV7-9; CDR3nt: TGTGCCAGCAGCTTAGCCCCAGGGCCCGCTTTCTTT; CDR3aa: CASSLAPGPAFF
d_gene: TRBD2; j_gene: TRBJ2-1; abundance: many; v_gene: TRBV20-1; CDR3nt: TGCAGTGCTGCGAGAGGGGGCGGGGGGGCCGGTGAGCAGTTCTTC; CDR3aa: CSAARGGGGAGEQFF
d_gene: TRBD2; j_gene: TRBJ2-7; abundance: many; v_gene: TRBV20-1; CDR3nt: TGCAGTGCTATGGGGATTATAGCGGGGGGCACCTACGAGCAGTACTTC; CDR3aa: CSAMGIIAGGTYEQYF
d_gene: NA; j_gene: TRBJ2-7; abundance: many; v_gene: TRBV5-6; CDR3nt: TGTGCCAGCAGCTTGGCCGGGACGCCTACCTACGAGCAGTACTTC; CDR3aa: CASSLAGTPTYEQYF
d_gene: TRBD2; j_gene: TRBJ2-1; abundance: many; v_gene: TRBV7-3; CDR3nt: TGTGCCAGCAGCTCTAGCGGGATTAATAATGAGCAGTTCTTC; CDR3aa: CASSSSGINNEQFF
d_gene: TRBD1; j_gene: TRBJ1-6; abundance: few; v_gene: TRBV4-3; CDR3nt: TGCGCCAGCAGCCAAGATCCTCCGACAGGGGTCTATAATTCACCCCTCCACTTT; CDR3aa: CASSQDPPTGVYNSPLHF
d_gene: TRBD1; j_gene: TRBJ2-3; abundance: many; v_gene: TRBV10-1; CDR3nt: TGCGCCAGCAGTGAGTCCCGGACAGGGGAGTGGGATACGCAGTATTTT; CDR3aa: CASSESRTGEWDTQYF
d_gene: TRBD1; j_gene: TRBJ2-5; abundance: NA; v_gene: TRBV6-1; CDR3nt: TGTGCCGGCAGCCTCGCAGGGGGCCAGGAGACCCAGTACTTC; CDR3aa: CAGSLAGGQETQYF
d_gene: TRBD1; j_gene: TRBJ1-6; abundance: many; v_gene: TRBV7-2; CDR3nt: TGTGCCAGCAGCTGGGTCAGAGGGACAGGTAGCTCACCCCTCCACTTT; CDR3aa: CASSWVRGTGSSPLHF
d_gene: NA; j_gene: TRBJ2-1; abundance: NA; v_gene: TRBV5-1; CDR3nt: TGCGCCAGCAGCTTCCGGGACCCACGCTCCTACAATGAGCAGTTCTTC; CDR3aa: CASSFRDPRSYNEQFF
d_gene: NA; j_gene: TRBJ1-1; abundance: many; v_gene: TRBV12-3/TRBV12-4; CDR3nt: TGTGCCAGCAGTTTAGCAGGGGGGGACACTGAAGCTTTCTTT; CDR3aa: CASSLAGGDTEAFF
d_gene: NA; j_gene: TRBJ1-3; abundance: few; v_gene: TRBV6-2/TRBV6-3; CDR3nt: TGTGCCAGCAGGTTCGCGACGGATAGCTCTGGAAACACCATATATTTT; CDR3aa: CASRFATDSSGNTIYF
d_gene: TRBD1; j_gene: TRBJ1-4; abundance: NA; v_gene: TRBV20-1; CDR3nt: TGCAGTGCTAGAGAACAGGGGCGAACAACTAATGAAAAACTGTTTTTT; CDR3aa: CSAREQGRTTNEKLFF
d_gene: TRBD2; j_gene: TRBJ2-5; abundance: many; v_gene: TRBV20-1; CDR3nt: TGCAGTGCCTACAGGACTAGTGTAGAGACCCAGTACTTC; CDR3aa: CSAYRTSVETQYF
d_gene: NA; j_gene: TRBJ1-2; abundance: NA; v_gene: TRBV5-1; CDR3nt: TGCGCCAGCAGCTTGGAGTACAGCAATAACTATGGCTACACCTTC; CDR3aa: CASSLEYSNNYGYTF
d_gene: NA; j_gene: TRBJ2-1; abundance: NA; v_gene: TRBV6-2/TRBV6-3; CDR3nt: TGTGCCAGCAGAGGCCTTAGGACTGCTAGCTCCTACAATGAGCAGTTCTTC; CDR3aa: CASRGLRTASSYNEQFF